These 8 T cell receptor beta chains originate from one sample sequenced in a study of post-analysis software for immune sequencing data. Study results and limitations: Patients used four to six TRBV segments, including TRBV5-6, TRBV5-1 and TRBV20-1, more often than controls.

These receptors lack a known antigen. Carried by the TCR beta cDNA libraries were unique molecular identifiers. TCRdb processed the PCR reads anew with MiXCR; each CDR3 protein has one entry. This table holds approximately 360,000 distinct CDR3 sequences, around 37% found once. The sequenced sample was blood. The receptors here all came from a girl aged 5-17 years with multiple sclerosis.

This clonotype was found once. This chain connects TRBV7-9 to TRBJ2-1; D may be TRBD2 (6 bases). The germline V gene has CDR1 SEHNR and CDR2 FQNEAQ (reference sequence). The CDR3 is made up of 15 amino acids. V was shortened by 8 bases and J by 2 bases, with 16 bases between the two germline ends. For the CDR3, the DNA is TGTGCCAGCTCCCCAGGAGGGGTAGCCTACAATGAGCAGTTCTTC. Its translation: CASSPGGVAYNEQFF.

The chain is built from TRBV9 and TRBJ2-1; TRBD2 might be the D (6 bases). Germline values: CDR1 SGDLS, CDR2 YYNGEE. The CDR3 loop spans 18 amino acids. V was cut by 0 bases and J by 8 bases, with 24 bases left in between. The CDR3 region has the DNA TGTGCCAGCAGCGTAGATCTAGTTGGCGGGGCCCCCCGAGATGAGCAGTTCTTC. This translates into CASSVDLVGGAPRDEQFF.

V usage is TRBV5-8 and J usage is TRBJ2-5, with TRBD2 as a possible D gene (6 bases). Germline lookup yields CDR1 SGHTS and CDR2 YDEGEE. The CDR3 has 16 amino acids. Between the trimmed V and J ends, which lost 4 bases and 2 bases, there was a span of 18 bases. CDR3: CASSLGVAETQETQYF. Here the CDR3 DNA reads TGTGCCAGCAGCCTGGGGGTAGCGGAGACTCAAGAGACCCAGTACTTC.

The rearrangement joins TRBV7-2 to TRBJ1-6, with 11 bases lining up with TRBD1. Germline V gene data show CDR1 as SGHTA and CDR2 as FQGNSA. V trimming: 5 bases; J trimming: 13 bases; junction bases outside the gene matches: 7. The CDR3 consists of 14 residues. The CDR3 here is CASSPTDRGLPLHF. The CDR3 nucleotides are TGTGCCAGCAGCCCCACGGACAGGGGGCTTCCCCTCCACTTT.

This clonotype was found a few times. The V call is TRBV20-1, the J call TRBJ2-1, with 8 bases identical to TRBD1. The germline V gene has CDR1 DFQATT and CDR2 SNEGSKA (reference sequence). The CDR3 is 14 amino acids. V gave up 4 bases and J gave up 9 bases; unmatched junction bases: 11. CDR3 DNA sequence: TGCAGTGCTATCTTCGGACAGGGCCCAGGTGAGCAGTTCTTC. This gives the protein CSAIFGQGPGEQFF.

V usage is TRBV6-6 and J usage is TRBJ1-1, with TRBD1 as a possible D gene (5 bases). Germline CDR1 and CDR2: MNHNY and SVGAGI (reference sequence). V was shortened by 0 bases and J by 0 bases, with 11 bases between the two germline ends. The CDR3 extends over 16 amino acids. The CDR3 DNA follows: TGTGCCAGCAGTTACTCGTGGGGCGCGGTGAACACTGAAGCTTTCTTT. It codes for CASSYSWGAVNTEAFF.

A few counts support this clonotype. V and J are TRBV29-1 and TRBJ1-1; tentatively, D is TRBD1 (5 bases). V was clipped by 6 bases and J by 1 base, with 12 bases between them. The CDR3 runs 13 residues. Germline values: CDR1 SQVTM, CDR2 ANQGSEA. CDR3 residues: CSVQTGPNTEAFF. The CDR3 nucleotides read TGCAGCGTCCAAACAGGACCGAACACTGAAGCTTTCTTT.

In this sample, this clonotype turned up a few times. The DNA for the CDR3 is TGCGCCAGCAGCCAAGGGACTAGCGGGAACCAAGAGACCCAGTACTTC. Its protein product is CASSQGTSGNQETQYF. The chain combines TRBV4-1 with TRBJ2-5; 12 nucleotides match TRBD2. The germline gives CDR1 MGHRA, CDR2 YSYEKL. The CDR3 spans 16 residues. Trimming at V came to 1 base and at J to 0 bases, leaving 0 bases not matched to a gene.